This TCR beta chain was obtained from a study of blood T cell repertoires in COVID-19. Looking at the study overall: PBMCs, B-cell-depleted T cells, or T cells provided the cDNA or gDNA that made up the material.

Profiling relied on immunoSEQ multiplex PCR, and the TCRdb table lists in-frame clones only, not all of them. The sample contains over 120,000 clones, roughly four fifths of which appear only once. The CDR3 contains 17 residues. J lost 5 bases, V lost 0 bases, and 11 bases had no gene match. Germline V gives CDR1 SGDLS, CDR2 YYNGEE. This TCR derives from a woman aged 60 to 75 with acute or convalescent COVID-19. The V gene is TRBV9, the J gene TRBJ2-7; 10 nucleotides match TRBD2. Sequences were obtained from peripheral blood. The CDR3 DNA reads TGTGCCAGCAGCGTAGATCCGATAGCGGGAGGTACCCACGAGCAGTACTTC. Protein sequence: CASSVDPIAGGTHEQYF.